This TCR beta chain is from a study of cytomegalovirus exposure and HLA in healthy donors. Primers for the PCR totalled 60 Vbeta and 13 Jbeta. Data came from immunoSEQ multiplex PCR; TCRdb stores just in-frame clones and leaves some out. The sample lists some 99,000 clones; 75% to 80% were seen once. On this clone itself: Its specificity is not known. The sample has other DNA sequences that encode this CDR3 too.

The CDR3 runs 13 residues. CDR1 and CDR2 (germline): SGDLS, YYNGEE. Trimming took 2 bases from V and 1 from J, leaving 7 bases between them. Findings and limits, study-wide: What a later analysis showed was that several of the most significant clusters appeared linked to common viral pathogens. Equally common other TCR beta chains were less clonally expanded than HLA-associated ones, a later analysis found.

The sequence was obtained from a female donor in good health and CMV-seronegative. The V and J genes are TRBV9 and TRBJ2-7, with a weak D call TRBD2 (6 bases). Sequences were obtained from PBMCs. CDR3 DNA sequence: TGTGCCAGCAGCGTTGCGGGGTCCTACGAGCAGTACTTC. Translated: CASSVAGSYEQYF.